This TCR beta chain was captured in a study of T cells in Graves' hyperthyroidism and ophthalmopathy. Germline lookup yields CDR1 SNHLY and CDR2 FYNNEI. The V segment lost 6 bases and the J segment 2 bases; nucleotides outside the gene matches: 12. CDR3 length: 16 residues. Amplified regions were TCR beta CDR3 sequences from RNA transcripts. HTBI primers drove first-round RT-PCR of the TCR CDR3. Each CDR3 protein gets one entry after TCRdb re-called the multiplex PCR reads with MiXCR. The sample carries more than 500,000 distinct CDR3 sequences, approximately 16% recorded once. This clonotype was observed at least ten times. Researchers barred patients who had uncontrolled infection, other autoimmune disease, pregnancy or lactation.

The rearrangement uses TRBV2 and TRBJ2-5, with TRBD1 identical over 7 bases. Specimen: blood. The sequence derives from a woman in her twenties or thirties with Graves' ophthalmopathy. The CDR3 reads CASSATPGTEQETQYF. CDR3 bases: TGTGCCAGCAGCGCAACACCCGGGACAGAGCAAGAGACCCAGTACTTC.